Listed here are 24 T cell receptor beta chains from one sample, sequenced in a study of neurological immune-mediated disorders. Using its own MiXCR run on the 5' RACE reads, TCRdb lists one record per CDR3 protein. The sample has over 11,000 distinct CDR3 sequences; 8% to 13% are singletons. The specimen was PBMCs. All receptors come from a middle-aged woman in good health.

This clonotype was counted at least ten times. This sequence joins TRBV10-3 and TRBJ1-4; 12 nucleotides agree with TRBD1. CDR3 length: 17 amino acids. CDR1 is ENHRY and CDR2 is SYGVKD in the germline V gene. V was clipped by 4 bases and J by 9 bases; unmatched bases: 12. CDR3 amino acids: CAISVGDPGTGGQKLFF. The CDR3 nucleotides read TGTGCCATCAGTGTCGGGGACCCCGGGACAGGGGGCCAAAAACTGTTTTTT.

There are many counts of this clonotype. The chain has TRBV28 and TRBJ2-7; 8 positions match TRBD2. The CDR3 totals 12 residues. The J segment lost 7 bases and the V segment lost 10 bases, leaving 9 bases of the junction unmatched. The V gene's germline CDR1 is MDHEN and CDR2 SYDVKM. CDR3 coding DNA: TGTGCCACGGGGGGGCGCCTTGAGGAGCAGTACTTC. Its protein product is CATGGRLEEQYF.

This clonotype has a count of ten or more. Here the CDR3 DNA reads TGTGCCATCAGGACCGGGACTAGCGGGTTCGCGGGGACCCAGTACTTC. This codes for CAIRTGTSGFAGTQYF. The J gene is TRBJ2-5, the V gene TRBV10-3; 12 nucleotides match TRBD2. This CDR3 is 16 amino acids long. CDR1 ENHRY and CDR2 SYGVKD come from the germline V gene. V lost 6 bases and J lost 7; bases outside the gene matches: 12.

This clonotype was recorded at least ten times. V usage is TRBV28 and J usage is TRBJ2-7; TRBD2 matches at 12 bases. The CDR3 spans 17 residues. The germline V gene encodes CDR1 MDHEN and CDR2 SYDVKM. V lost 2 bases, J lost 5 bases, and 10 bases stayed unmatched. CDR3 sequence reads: CASSLGRLAGVSHEQYF. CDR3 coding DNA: TGTGCCAGCAGTTTAGGTCGACTAGCGGGAGTTTCCCACGAGCAGTACTTC. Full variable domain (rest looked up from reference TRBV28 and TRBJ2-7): DVKVTQSSRYLVKRTGEKVFLECVQDMDHENMFWYRQDPGLGLRLIYFSYDVKMKEKGDIPEGYSVSREKKERFSLILESASTNQTSMYLCASSLGRLAGVSHEQYFGPGTRLTVT.

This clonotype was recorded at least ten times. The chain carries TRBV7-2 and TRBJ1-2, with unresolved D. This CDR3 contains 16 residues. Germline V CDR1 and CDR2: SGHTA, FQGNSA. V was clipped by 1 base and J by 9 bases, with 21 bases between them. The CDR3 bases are TGTGCCAGCAGCTTAGGGCTGGGAGTGGTTGGCCGTAGCTACACCTTC. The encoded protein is CASSLGLGVVGRSYTF.

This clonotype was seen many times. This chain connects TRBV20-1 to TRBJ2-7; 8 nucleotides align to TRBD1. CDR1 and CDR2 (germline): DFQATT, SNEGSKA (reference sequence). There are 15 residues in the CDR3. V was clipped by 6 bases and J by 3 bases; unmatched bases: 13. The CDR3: CSAQESGQGLYEQYF. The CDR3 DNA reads TGCAGTGCACAGGAGTCCGGACAGGGTCTCTACGAGCAGTACTTC.

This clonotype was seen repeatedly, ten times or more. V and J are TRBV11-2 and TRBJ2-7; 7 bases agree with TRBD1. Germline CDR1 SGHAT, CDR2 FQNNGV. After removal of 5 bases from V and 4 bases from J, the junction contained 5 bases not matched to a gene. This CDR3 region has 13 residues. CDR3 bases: TGTGCCAGCAGCCCAGACAGGGCATACGAGCAGTACTTC. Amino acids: CASSPDRAYEQYF. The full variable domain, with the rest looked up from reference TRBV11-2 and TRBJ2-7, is EAGVAQSPRYKIIEKRQSVAFWCNPISGHATLYWYQQILGQGPKLLIQFQNNGVVDDSQLPKDRFSAERLKGVDSTLKIQPAKLEDSAVYLCASSPDRAYEQYFGPGTRLTVT.

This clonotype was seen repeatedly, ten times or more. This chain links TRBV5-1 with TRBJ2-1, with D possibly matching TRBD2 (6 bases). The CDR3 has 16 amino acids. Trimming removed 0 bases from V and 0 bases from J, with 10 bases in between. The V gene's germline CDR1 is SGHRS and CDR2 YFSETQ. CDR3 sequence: CASSLGDFSSYNEQFF. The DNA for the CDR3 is TGCGCCAGCAGCTTGGGGGACTTCAGCTCCTACAATGAGCAGTTCTTC.

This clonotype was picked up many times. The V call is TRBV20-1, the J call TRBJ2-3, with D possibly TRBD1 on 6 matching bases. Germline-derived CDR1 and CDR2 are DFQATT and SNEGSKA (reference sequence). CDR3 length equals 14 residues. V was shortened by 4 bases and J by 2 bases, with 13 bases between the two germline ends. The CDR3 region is CSATTDSYTDTQYF. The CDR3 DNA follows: TGCAGTGCTACTACGGACAGTTACACAGATACGCAGTATTTT.

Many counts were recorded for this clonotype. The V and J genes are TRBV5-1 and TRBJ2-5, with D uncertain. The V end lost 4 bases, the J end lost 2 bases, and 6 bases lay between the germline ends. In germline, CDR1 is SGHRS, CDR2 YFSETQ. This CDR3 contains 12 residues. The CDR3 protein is CASSTTQETQYF. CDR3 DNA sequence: TGCGCCAGCAGCACCACGCAAGAGACCCAGTACTTC. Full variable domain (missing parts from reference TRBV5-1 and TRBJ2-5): KAGVTQTPRYLIKTRGQQVTLSCSPISGHRSVSWYQQTPGQGLQFLFEYFSETQRNKGNFPGRFSGRQFSNSRSEMNVSTLELGDSALYLCASSTTQETQYFGPGTRLLVL.

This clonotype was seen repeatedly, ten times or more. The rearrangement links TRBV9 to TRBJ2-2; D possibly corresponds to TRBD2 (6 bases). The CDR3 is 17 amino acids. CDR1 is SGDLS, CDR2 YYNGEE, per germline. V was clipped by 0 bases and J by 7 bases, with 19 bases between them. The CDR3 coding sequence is TGTGCCAGCAGCGTAGGGGGGAGGACTCACTATGGCGGGGAGCTGTTTTTT. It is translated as CASSVGGRTHYGGELFF. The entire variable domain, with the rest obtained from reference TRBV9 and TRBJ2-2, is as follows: DSGVTQTPKHLITATGQRVTLRCSPRSGDLSVYWYQQSLDQGLQFLIQYYNGEERAKGNILERFSAQQFPDLHSELNLSSLELGDSALYFCASSVGGRTHYGGELFFGEGSRLTVL.

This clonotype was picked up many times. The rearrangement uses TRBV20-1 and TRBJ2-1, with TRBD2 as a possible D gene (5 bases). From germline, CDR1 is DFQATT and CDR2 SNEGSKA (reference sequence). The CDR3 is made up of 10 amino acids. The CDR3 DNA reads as TGCAGCCGCGGACTGAATGAGCAGTTCTTC. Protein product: CSRGLNEQFF.

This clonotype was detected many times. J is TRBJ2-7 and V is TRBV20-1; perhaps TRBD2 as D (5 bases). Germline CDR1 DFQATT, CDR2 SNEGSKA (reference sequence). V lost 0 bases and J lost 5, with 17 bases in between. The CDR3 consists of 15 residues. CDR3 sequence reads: CSARDWMEESHEQYF. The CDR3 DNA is TGCAGTGCTAGAGATTGGATGGAGGAAAGCCACGAGCAGTACTTC.

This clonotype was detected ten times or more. The CDR3 reads CASSPGGGFDIQYF. CDR3 DNA: TGCGCCAGCAGCCCCGGTGGGGGGTTTGACATTCAGTACTTC. The chain couples TRBV5-1 to TRBJ2-4, with a tentative D call TRBD2 (6 bases). Germline values: CDR1 SGHRS, CDR2 YFSETQ. With 4 bases removed from V and 8 bases from J, the gap between germline ends came to 16 bases. The CDR3 runs 14 residues.

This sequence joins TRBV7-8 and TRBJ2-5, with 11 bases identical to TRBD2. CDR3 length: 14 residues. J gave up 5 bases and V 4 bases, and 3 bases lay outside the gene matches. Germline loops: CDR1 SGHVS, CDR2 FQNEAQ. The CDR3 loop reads CASSYVAGGETQYF. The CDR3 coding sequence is TGTGCCAGCAGCTATGTAGCGGGGGGGGAGACCCAGTACTTC.

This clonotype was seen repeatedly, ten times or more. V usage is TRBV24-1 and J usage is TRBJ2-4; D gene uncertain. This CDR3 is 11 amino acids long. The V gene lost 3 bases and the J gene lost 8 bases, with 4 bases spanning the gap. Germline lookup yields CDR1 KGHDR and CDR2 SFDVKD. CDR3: CATSDLYIQYF. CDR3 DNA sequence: TGTGCCACCAGTGATCTGTACATTCAGTACTTC.

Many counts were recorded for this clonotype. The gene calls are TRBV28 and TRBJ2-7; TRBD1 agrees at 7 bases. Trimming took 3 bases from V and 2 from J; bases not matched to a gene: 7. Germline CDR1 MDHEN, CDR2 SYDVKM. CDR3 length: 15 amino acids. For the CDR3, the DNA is TGTGCCAGCAGTTTTAGTTCCAGGGGGACCTACGAGCAGTACTTC. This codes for CASSFSSRGTYEQYF. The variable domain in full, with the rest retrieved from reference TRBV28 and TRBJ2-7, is DVKVTQSSRYLVKRTGEKVFLECVQDMDHENMFWYRQDPGLGLRLIYFSYDVKMKEKGDIPEGYSVSREKKERFSLILESASTNQTSMYLCASSFSSRGTYEQYFGPGTRLTVT.

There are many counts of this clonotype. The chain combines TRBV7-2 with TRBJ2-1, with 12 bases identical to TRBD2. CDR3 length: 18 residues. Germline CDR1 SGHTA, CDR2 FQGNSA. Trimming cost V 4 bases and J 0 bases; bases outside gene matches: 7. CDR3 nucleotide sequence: TGTGCCAGCAGCTCACTAACTAGCGGGAGGAGCTCCTACAATGAGCAGTTCTTC. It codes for CASSSLTSGRSSYNEQFF.

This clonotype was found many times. CDR3 bases: TGCGCCAGCAGCTCGACTAGCGGGGGGTTAGCCAAAAACATTCAGTACTTC. Amino acids: CASSSTSGGLAKNIQYF. The V gene is TRBV5-1, the J gene TRBJ2-4; 13 positions match TRBD2. The ends lost 3 bases at V and 0 bases at J; junction bases unmatched: 3. The length of the CDR3 is 17 residues. In germline, CDR1 is SGHRS, CDR2 YFSETQ.

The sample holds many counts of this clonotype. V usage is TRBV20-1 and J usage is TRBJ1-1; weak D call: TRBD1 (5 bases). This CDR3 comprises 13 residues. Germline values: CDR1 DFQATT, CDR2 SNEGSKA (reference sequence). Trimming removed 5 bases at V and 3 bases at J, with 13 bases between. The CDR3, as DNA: TGCAGTGCTGCGCAGGGATATTACACTGAAGCTTTCTTT. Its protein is CSAAQGYYTEAFF.

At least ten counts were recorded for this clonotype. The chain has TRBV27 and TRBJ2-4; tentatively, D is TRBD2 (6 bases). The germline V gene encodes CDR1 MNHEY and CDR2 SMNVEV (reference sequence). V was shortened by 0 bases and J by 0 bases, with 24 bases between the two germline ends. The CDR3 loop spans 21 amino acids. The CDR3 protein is CASSLSVLRGPGGLAKNIQYF. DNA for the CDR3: TGTGCCAGCAGTTTATCCGTCCTAAGGGGCCCCGGGGGTCTAGCCAAAAACATTCAGTACTTC.

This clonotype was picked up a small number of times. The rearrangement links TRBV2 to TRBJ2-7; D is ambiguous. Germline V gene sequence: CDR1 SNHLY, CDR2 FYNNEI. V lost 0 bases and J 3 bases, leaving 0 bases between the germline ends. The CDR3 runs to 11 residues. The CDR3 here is CASSEAYEQYF. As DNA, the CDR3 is TGTGCCAGCAGTGAAGCCTACGAGCAGTACTTC.

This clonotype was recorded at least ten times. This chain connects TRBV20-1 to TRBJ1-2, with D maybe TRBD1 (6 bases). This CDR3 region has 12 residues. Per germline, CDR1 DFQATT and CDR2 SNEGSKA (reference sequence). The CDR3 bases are TGCAGGGTAGCCCGGGGGCCCGGGGGCTACACCTTC. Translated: CRVARGPGGYTF.

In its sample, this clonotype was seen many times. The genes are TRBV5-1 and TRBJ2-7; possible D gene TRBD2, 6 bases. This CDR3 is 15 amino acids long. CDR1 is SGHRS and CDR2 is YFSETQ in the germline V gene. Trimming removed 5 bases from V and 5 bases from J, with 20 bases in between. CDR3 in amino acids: CASRYGDWDRNEQYF. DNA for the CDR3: TGCGCCAGCAGGTACGGGGACTGGGATCGGAACGAGCAGTACTTC. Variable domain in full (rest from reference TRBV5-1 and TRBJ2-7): KAGVTQTPRYLIKTRGQQVTLSCSPISGHRSVSWYQQTPGQGLQFLFEYFSETQRNKGNFPGRFSGRQFSNSRSEMNVSTLELGDSALYLCASRYGDWDRNEQYFGPGTRLTVT.